These 24 T cell receptor beta chains were all obtained from the same sample, sequenced in a study of T cell responses to AZD1222 COVID-19 vaccine. The assay was immunoSEQ multiplex PCR, and TCRdb's table has in-frame clones only and misses some. This sample yields around 70,000 clones, of which roughly 91% are seen a single time; around 4.9% belongs to the top ten. The source was peripheral blood, collected 28 days after the second dose of the MenACWY control vaccine. These receptors were obtained from an adult who received the MenACWY meningococcal vaccine as a control.

The gene calls are TRBV30 and TRBJ1-6, with unresolved D. CDR3 size: 13 residues. CDR1 is GTSNPN and CDR2 is SVGIG in the germline V gene (reference sequence). V lost 3 bases and J lost 8, with 11 bases in between. CDR3 amino acids: CAWRAERDSPLHF. DNA of the CDR3: TGTGCCTGGAGGGCCGAAAGGGATTCACCCCTCCACTTT.

This sequence joins TRBV2 and TRBJ2-7; no definite D call. The CDR3 length is 11 residues. Germline V lookup: CDR1 SNHLY, CDR2 FYNNEI. The germline V and J ends were trimmed by 5 bases and 2 bases, with 4 bases remaining between them. CDR3 coding DNA: TGTGCCAGCAGTCTAACCTACGAGCAGTACTTC. It is translated as CASSLTYEQYF.

V and J are TRBV5-4 and TRBJ1-1; the D gene is possibly TRBD1 (5 bases). Germline V CDR1 and CDR2: SGHNT, YYREEE (reference sequence). The CDR3 runs 14 residues. The germline V and J ends were trimmed by 4 bases and 0 bases, with 10 bases remaining between them. CDR3 in amino acids: CASSLGGLNTEAFF. In nucleotides, the CDR3 is TGTGCCAGCAGCCTCGGGGGGTTGAACACTGAAGCTTTCTTT.

V usage is TRBV4-3 and J usage is TRBJ1-4; D gene ambiguous. This CDR3 comprises 18 residues. V was clipped by 2 bases and J by 0 bases, with 16 bases between them. CDR1 is LGHNA, CDR2 YSLEER, per germline. The CDR3 protein is CASSQRTPLTSTNEKLFF. DNA of the CDR3: TGCGCCAGCAGCCAAAGGACCCCCCTCACTTCAACTAATGAAAAACTGTTTTTT.

This clone was observed a single time. V gene TRBV3-1 (or the pseudogene TRBV3-2) combines with J gene TRBJ1-4, with D perhaps matching TRBD1 (5 bases). Germline V gene data show CDR1 as LGHDT and CDR2 as YNNKEL (reference sequence). The CDR3 totals 17 residues. The V end lost 3 bases, the J end lost 2 bases, and 16 bases lay between the germline ends. CDR3 sequence: CASSQLVGTGTNEKLFF. The CDR3 DNA is TGTGCCAGCAGCCAGCTCGTGGGGACGGGCACTAATGAAAAACTGTTTTTT.

The rearrangement joins TRBV5-1 to TRBJ2-3; no clear D gene. V lost 3 bases and J lost 2, with 7 bases in between. The CDR3 has 13 residues. Germline V gives CDR1 SGHRS, CDR2 YFSETQ. The CDR3 DNA is TGCGCCAGCAGCTCCTTATTCACAGATACGCAGTATTTT. Translating it yields CASSSLFTDTQYF. Full variable domain (rest looked up from reference TRBV5-1 and TRBJ2-3): KAGVTQTPRYLIKTRGQQVTLSCSPISGHRSVSWYQQTPGQGLQFLFEYFSETQRNKGNFPGRFSGRQFSNSRSEMNVSTLELGDSALYLCASSSLFTDTQYFGPGTRLTVL.

This clone was detected only once. The chain employs TRBV19 and TRBJ2-7; the D gene is possibly TRBD2 (5 bases). The germline V gene encodes CDR1 LNHDA and CDR2 SQIVND (reference sequence). The CDR3 is 13 residues long. V lost 10 bases and J 7 bases, leaving 20 bases between the germline ends. As DNA, the CDR3 is TGTGCCACCCGGAGTGGCCTGAAGCGGGAGCAGTACTTC. This gives the protein CATRSGLKREQYF. The full variable domain, with the rest looked up from reference TRBV19 and TRBJ2-7, is DGGITQSPKYLFRKEGQNVTLSCEQNLNHDAMYWYRQDPGQGLRLIYYSQIVNDFQKGDIAEGYSVSREKKESFPLTVTSAQKNPTAFYLCATRSGLKREQYFGPGTRLTVT.

The chain recombines TRBV7-6 with TRBJ2-1; D might be TRBD2 (5 bases). The ends were cut back, 5 bases at V and 4 bases at J, with 9 bases in the middle. Germline V gives CDR1 SGHVS, CDR2 FNYEAQ. This CDR3 region has 13 residues. The CDR3 DNA follows: TGTGCCAGCAGCCCGGGGAGTTACAATGAGCAGTTCTTC. Encoded protein: CASSPGSYNEQFF.

This chain uses TRBV5-4 with TRBJ2-5, with 8 bases that match TRBD1. Germline trimming cut 4 bases from V and 2 bases from J; bases unmatched to any gene: 1. This CDR3 spans 13 amino acids. The germline gives CDR1 SGHNT, CDR2 YYREEE (reference sequence). The CDR3, as DNA: TGTGCCAGCAGCCGGGACAGGCAAGAGACCCAGTACTTC. It yields the protein CASSRDRQETQYF.

This sequence joins TRBV21-1 and TRBJ1-2. TRBV21-1 is a known pseudogene. The CDR3 is 11 amino acids. This CDR3 is CASSTHTGYTF. The CDR3 region has the DNA TGTGCCAGCAGTACGCATACTGGCTACACCTTC.

The V and J genes are TRBV9 and TRBJ2-6; D is undetermined. This CDR3 spans 15 amino acids. Trimming shortened V by 0 bases and J by 0 bases, and 4 bases separated the two germline ends. CDR1 is SGDLS and CDR2 is YYNGEE in the germline V gene. The CDR3 region has the DNA TGTGCCAGCAGCGTAGATTCCTCTGGGGCCAACGTCCTGACTTTC. It codes for CASSVDSSGANVLTF.

This chain uses TRBV28 with TRBJ1-5; 8 bases match TRBD1. This CDR3 is built from 14 residues. The germline V gene has CDR1 MDHEN and CDR2 SYDVKM. With V trimmed by 7 bases and J by 6 bases, 8 bases remained unmatched. DNA for the CDR3: TGTGCCAGCACCACAGGGGGGGGTCGTCAGCCCCAGCATTTT. Translation gives CASTTGGGRQPQHF.

This clone was seen only once. The chain recombines TRBV4-3 with TRBJ1-1, with a possible D match to TRBD1 (5 bases). The CDR3 totals 16 residues. CDR1 and CDR2 from the germline V gene are LGHNA and YSLEER. The V gene lost 1 base and the J gene lost 4 bases, with 16 bases spanning the gap. CDR3 bases: TGCGCCAGCAGCCAAGTGGGGCAGGCGGGGAGCACTGAAGCTTTCTTT. This sequence encodes CASSQVGQAGSTEAFF.

The chain recombines TRBV19 with TRBJ1-1; D gene uncertain. Germline CDR1 is LNHDA and CDR2 is SQIVND (reference sequence). Trimming pared 5 bases from V and 8 bases from J, leaving 9 bases between. The CDR3 covers 11 residues. The CDR3 loop is CASSFRAEAFF. The CDR3 nucleotides are TGTGCCAGTAGTTTTAGGGCCGAAGCTTTCTTT.

V is TRBV12-3 or TRBV12-4 and J is TRBJ1-6; TRBD1 matches 7 bases. Losses at the gene ends were 9 bases for V and 8 bases for J; bases not matched to a gene: 7. CDR3 length equals 13 residues. The CDR3 region has the DNA TGTGCCAGAAGGGGGCAGCGGGATTCACCCCTCCACTTT. Its translation: CARRGQRDSPLHF.

The chain uses TRBV12-3 or TRBV12-4 and TRBJ1-3; possibly TRBD1 for D (6 bases). The CDR3 runs 13 residues. With 5 bases removed from V and 4 bases from J, the gap between germline ends came to 9 bases. The CDR3 loop is CASSRTGGNTIYF. For the CDR3, the DNA is TGTGCCAGCAGTCGAACAGGGGGAAACACCATATATTTT.

The chain is built from TRBV28 and TRBJ2-7, with no clear D. The CDR3 length is 13 residues. CDR1 MDHEN and CDR2 SYDVKM come from the germline V gene. V lost 5 bases, J lost 0 bases, and 8 bases lay in between. As DNA, the CDR3 is TGTGCCAGCAGTCCCCCGAGCTCCTACGAGCAGTACTTC. It encodes CASSPPSSYEQYF.

The rearrangement uses TRBV18 and TRBJ2-3; 7 bases agree with TRBD2. The length of the CDR3 is 16 residues. The junction had 10 bases not matched to a gene; V was cut back by 1 base and J by 6 bases. Per the germline V gene, CDR1 is KGHSH and CDR2 is LQKENI. The CDR3 DNA reads TGTGCCAGCTCACCACGGAAGACTAGCCCGGGGGATACGCAGTATTTT. It specifies CASSPRKTSPGDTQYF.

The V gene is TRBV7-2, the J gene TRBJ1-1; D uncertain. CDR3 length: 14 amino acids. V lost 0 bases to trimming and J lost 6 bases, with 11 bases between them. The germline CDR1 and CDR2 sequences are SGHTA and FQGNSA. The DNA of the CDR3 is TGTGCCAGCAGCTTAGCCTATTCGACCGCTGAAGCTTTCTTT. Protein sequence: CASSLAYSTAEAFF.

The chain uses TRBV6-2 or TRBV6-3 and TRBJ2-7; D remains unclear. Germline CDR1 is MNHEY and CDR2 is SVGEGT. Trimming left V 0 bases short and J 2 bases short, with 11 bases between. CDR3 size: 15 residues. The CDR3 region is CASSYSPLPPYEQYF. Written as DNA, the CDR3 is TGTGCCAGCAGTTACTCTCCCCTACCCCCCTACGAGCAGTACTTC.

The chain has TRBV11-2 and TRBJ2-5; either TRBD1 or TRBD2 may supply D (5 bases each). CDR1 SGHAT and CDR2 FQNNGV come from the germline V gene. The V and J ends lost 1 base and 5 bases respectively, with 11 bases between them. The CDR3 loop spans 14 amino acids. This CDR3 is CASSLGSGTETQYF. Here the CDR3 DNA reads TGTGCCAGCAGCTTAGGATCAGGGACGGAGACCCAGTACTTC. The full variable domain, in which reference TRBV11-2 and TRBJ2-5 provide the parts outside the CDR3, is EAGVAQSPRYKIIEKRQSVAFWCNPISGHATLYWYQQILGQGPKLLIQFQNNGVVDDSQLPKDRFSAERLKGVDSTLKIQPAKLEDSAVYLCASSLGSGTETQYFGPGTRLLVL.

The chain carries TRBV2 and TRBJ1-4; no clear D gene. The CDR3 extends over 12 amino acids. Germline V gene sequence: CDR1 SNHLY, CDR2 FYNNEI. V was clipped by 4 bases and J by 7 bases, with 7 bases between them. This CDR3 reads CASSGTIEKLFF. CDR3 coding DNA: TGTGCCAGCAGTGGTACAATTGAAAAACTGTTTTTT.

V and J are TRBV27 and TRBJ1-6, with D possibly matching TRBD1 (5 bases). V was pared by 6 bases and J by 0 bases, with 9 bases between. The CDR3 length is 15 residues. CDR1 MNHEY and CDR2 SMNVEV come from the germline V gene (reference sequence). CDR3 nucleotides: TGTGCCAGCAGCCAGGGAGGCTCCTATAATTCACCCCTCCACTTT. Residues: CASSQGGSYNSPLHF.

This clone was observed once. The chain joins TRBV5-1 to TRBJ2-1; 10 bases agree with TRBD1. Germline V gene data show CDR1 as SGHRS and CDR2 as YFSETQ. The CDR3 contains 14 residues. V was pared by 4 bases and J by 9 bases, with 7 bases of the junction left unmatched. CDR3 sequence: CASSRRDRGGEQFF. In DNA form, the CDR3 reads TGCGCCAGCAGCCGCCGGGACAGGGGAGGTGAGCAGTTCTTC. Variable domain in full (rest from reference TRBV5-1 and TRBJ2-1): KAGVTQTPRYLIKTRGQQVTLSCSPISGHRSVSWYQQTPGQGLQFLFEYFSETQRNKGNFPGRFSGRQFSNSRSEMNVSTLELGDSALYLCASSRRDRGGEQFFGPGTRLTVL.